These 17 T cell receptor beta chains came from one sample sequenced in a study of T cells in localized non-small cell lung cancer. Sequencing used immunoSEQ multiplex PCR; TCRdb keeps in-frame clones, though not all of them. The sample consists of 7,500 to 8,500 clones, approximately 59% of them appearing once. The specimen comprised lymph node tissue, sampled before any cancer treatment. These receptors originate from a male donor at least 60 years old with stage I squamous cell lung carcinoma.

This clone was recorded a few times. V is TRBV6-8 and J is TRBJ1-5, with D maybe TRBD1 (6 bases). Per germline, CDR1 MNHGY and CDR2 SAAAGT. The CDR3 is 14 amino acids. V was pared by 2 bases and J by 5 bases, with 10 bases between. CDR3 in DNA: TGTGCCAGCAGTTACGGGGCAGGGGATCAGCCCCAGCATTTT. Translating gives CASSYGAGDQPQHF.

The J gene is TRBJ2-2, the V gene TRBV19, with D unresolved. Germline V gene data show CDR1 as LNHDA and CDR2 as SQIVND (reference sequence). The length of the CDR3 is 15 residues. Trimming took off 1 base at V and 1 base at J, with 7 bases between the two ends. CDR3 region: CASSIVGWNTGELFF. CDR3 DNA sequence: TGTGCCAGTAGTATAGTGGGATGGAACACCGGGGAGCTGTTTTTT. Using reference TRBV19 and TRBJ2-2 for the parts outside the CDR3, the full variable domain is DGGITQSPKYLFRKEGQNVTLSCEQNLNHDAMYWYRQDPGQGLRLIYYSQIVNDFQKGDIAEGYSVSREKKESFPLTVTSAQKNPTAFYLCASSIVGWNTGELFFGEGSRLTVL.

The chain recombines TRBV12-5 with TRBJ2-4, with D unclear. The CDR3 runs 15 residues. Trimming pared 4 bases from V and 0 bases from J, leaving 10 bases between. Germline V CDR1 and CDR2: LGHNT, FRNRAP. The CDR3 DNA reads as TGTGCTAGTGGTTCCCGACTTGGAGCCAAAAACATTCAGTACTTC. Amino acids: CASGSRLGAKNIQYF.

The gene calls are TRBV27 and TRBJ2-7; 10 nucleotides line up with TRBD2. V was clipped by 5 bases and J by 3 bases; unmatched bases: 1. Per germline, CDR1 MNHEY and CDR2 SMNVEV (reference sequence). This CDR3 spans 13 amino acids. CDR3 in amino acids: CASSRTSGYEQYF. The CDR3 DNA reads TGTGCCAGCAGTAGGACTAGCGGCTACGAGCAGTACTTC.

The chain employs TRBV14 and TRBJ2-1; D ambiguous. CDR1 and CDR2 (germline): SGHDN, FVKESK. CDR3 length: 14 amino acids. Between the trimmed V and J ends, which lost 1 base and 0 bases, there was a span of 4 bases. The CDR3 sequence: CASSQGSSYNEQFF. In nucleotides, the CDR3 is TGTGCCAGCAGCCAAGGTAGCTCCTACAATGAGCAGTTCTTC.

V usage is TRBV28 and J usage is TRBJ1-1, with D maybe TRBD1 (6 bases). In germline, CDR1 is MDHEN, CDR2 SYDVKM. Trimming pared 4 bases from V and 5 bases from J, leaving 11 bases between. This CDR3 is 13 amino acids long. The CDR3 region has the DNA TGTGCCAGCAGTTCAACAGGGACTACTGAAGCTTTCTTT. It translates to CASSSTGTTEAFF.

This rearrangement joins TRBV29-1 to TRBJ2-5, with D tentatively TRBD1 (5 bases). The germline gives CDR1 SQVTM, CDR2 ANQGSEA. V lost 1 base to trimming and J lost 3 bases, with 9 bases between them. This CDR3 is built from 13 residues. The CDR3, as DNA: TGCAGCGTTGAAGGGCAGGGAAAAGAGACCCAGTACTTC. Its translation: CSVEGQGKETQYF.

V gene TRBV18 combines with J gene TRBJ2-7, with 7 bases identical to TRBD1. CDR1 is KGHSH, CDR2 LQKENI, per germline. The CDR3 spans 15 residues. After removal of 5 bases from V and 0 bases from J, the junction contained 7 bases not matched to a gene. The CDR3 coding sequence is TGTGCCAGCTCATCGGGACAGAAGAGCTCCTACGAGCAGTACTTC. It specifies CASSSGQKSSYEQYF.

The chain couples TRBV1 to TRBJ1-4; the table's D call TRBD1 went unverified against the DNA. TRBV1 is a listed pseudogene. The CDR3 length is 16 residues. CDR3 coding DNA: TGCGCCAGCAGCCAAGAGGGACAGTTAACTAATGAAAAACTGTTTTTT. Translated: CASSQEGQLTNEKLFF.

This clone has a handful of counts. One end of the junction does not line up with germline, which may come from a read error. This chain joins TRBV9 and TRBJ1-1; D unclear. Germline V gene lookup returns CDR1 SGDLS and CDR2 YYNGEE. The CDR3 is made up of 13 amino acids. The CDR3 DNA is TGTGTCAGCAGCGTAGGTATGAACACTGAAGCTTTCTTT. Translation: CVSSVGMNTEAFF.

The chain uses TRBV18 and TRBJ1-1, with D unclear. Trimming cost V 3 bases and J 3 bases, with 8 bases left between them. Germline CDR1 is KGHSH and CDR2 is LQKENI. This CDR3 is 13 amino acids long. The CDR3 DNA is TGTGCCAGCTCACCGATGATGTACACTGAAGCTTTCTTT. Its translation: CASSPMMYTEAFF.

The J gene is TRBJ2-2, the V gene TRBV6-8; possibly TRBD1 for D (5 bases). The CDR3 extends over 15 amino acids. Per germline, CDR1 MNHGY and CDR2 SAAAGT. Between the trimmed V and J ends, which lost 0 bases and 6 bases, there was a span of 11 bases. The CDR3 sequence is CASSYSSQGPGELFF. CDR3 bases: TGTGCCAGCAGTTACTCGTCTCAGGGTCCCGGGGAGCTGTTTTTT.

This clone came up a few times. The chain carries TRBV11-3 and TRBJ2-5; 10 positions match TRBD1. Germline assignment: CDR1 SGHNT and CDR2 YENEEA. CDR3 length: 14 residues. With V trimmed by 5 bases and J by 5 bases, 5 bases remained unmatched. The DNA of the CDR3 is TGTGCCAGCAGCACCCTGGACAGGGGGGAGACCCAGTACTTC. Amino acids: CASSTLDRGETQYF.

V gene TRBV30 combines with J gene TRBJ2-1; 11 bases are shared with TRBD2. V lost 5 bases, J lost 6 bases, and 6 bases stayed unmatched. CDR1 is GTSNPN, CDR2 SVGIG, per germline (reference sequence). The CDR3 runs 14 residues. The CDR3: CAWVIAGGPNEQFF. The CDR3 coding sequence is TGTGCCTGGGTAATAGCGGGAGGGCCCAATGAGCAGTTCTTC.

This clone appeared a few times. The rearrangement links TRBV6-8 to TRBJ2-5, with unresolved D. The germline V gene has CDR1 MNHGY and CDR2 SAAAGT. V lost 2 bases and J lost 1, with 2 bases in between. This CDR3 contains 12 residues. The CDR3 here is CASSYAQETQYF. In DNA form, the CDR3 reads TGTGCCAGCAGTTACGCCCAAGAGACCCAGTACTTC.

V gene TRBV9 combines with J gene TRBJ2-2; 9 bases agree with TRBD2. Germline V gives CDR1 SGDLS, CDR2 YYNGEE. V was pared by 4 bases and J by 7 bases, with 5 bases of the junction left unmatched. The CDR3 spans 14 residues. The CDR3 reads CASSPLAGDGELFF. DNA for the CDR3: TGTGCCAGCAGCCCCTTAGCGGGAGACGGGGAGCTGTTTTTT.

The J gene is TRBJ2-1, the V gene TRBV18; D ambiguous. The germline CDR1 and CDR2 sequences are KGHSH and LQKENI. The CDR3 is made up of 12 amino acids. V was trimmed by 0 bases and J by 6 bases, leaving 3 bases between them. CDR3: CASSPPTNEQFF. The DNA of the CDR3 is TGTGCCAGCTCACCACCAACCAATGAGCAGTTCTTC.